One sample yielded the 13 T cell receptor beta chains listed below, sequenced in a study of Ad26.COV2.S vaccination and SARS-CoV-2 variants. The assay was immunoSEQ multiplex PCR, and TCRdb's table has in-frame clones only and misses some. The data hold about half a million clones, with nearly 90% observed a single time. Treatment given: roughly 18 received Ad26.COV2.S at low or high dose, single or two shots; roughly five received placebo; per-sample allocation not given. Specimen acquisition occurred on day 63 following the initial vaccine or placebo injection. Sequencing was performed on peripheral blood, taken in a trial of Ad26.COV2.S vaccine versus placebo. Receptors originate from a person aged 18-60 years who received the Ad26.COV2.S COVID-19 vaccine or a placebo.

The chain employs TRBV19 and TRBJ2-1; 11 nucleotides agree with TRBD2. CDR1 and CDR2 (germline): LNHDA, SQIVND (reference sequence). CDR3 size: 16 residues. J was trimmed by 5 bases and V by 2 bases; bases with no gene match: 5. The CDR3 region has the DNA TGTGCCAGTAGTATACTCCTAGCGGGGGGACACAATGAGCAGTTCTTC. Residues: CASSILLAGGHNEQFF.

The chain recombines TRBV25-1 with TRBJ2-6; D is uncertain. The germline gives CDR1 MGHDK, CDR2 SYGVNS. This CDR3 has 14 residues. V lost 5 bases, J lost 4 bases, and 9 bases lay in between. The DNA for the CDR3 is TGTGCCAGCAGTCGGTCCGGCGGGGCCAACGTCCTGACTTTC. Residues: CASSRSGGANVLTF.

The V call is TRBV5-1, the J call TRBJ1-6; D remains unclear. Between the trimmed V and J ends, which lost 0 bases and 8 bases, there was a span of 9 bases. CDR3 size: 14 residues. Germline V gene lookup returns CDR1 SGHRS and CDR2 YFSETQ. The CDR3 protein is CASSLDFMDSPLHF. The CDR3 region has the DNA TGCGCCAGCAGCTTGGACTTCATGGATTCACCCCTCCACTTT.

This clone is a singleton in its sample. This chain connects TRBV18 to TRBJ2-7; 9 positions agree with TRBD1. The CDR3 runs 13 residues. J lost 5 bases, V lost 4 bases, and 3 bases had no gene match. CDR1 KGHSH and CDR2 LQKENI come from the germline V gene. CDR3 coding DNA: TGTGCCAGCTCACGGACAGGGGCAGACGAGCAGTACTTC. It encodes CASSRTGADEQYF.

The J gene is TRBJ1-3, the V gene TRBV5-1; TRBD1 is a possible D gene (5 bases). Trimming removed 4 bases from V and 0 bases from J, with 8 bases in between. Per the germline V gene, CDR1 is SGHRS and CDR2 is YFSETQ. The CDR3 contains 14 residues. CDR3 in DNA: TGCGCCAGCAGCCCGGACAACTCTGGAAACACCATATATTTT. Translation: CASSPDNSGNTIYF. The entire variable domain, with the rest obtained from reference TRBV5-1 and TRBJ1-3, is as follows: KAGVTQTPRYLIKTRGQQVTLSCSPISGHRSVSWYQQTPGQGLQFLFEYFSETQRNKGNFPGRFSGRQFSNSRSEMNVSTLELGDSALYLCASSPDNSGNTIYFGEGSWLTVV.

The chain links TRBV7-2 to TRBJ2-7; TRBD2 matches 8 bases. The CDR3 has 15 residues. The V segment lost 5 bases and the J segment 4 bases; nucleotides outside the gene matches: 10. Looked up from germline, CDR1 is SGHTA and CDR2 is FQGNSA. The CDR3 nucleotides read TGTGCCAGCAGCCGTGAGGGACTAGGCGGTTACGAGCAGTACTTC. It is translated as CASSREGLGGYEQYF.

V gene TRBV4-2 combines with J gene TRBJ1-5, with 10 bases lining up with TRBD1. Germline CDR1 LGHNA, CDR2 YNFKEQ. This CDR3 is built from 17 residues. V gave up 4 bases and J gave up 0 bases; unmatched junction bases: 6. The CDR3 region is CASSRGTGDYSNQPQHF. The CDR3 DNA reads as TGTGCCAGCAGCCGCGGGACAGGGGATTATAGCAATCAGCCCCAGCATTTT.

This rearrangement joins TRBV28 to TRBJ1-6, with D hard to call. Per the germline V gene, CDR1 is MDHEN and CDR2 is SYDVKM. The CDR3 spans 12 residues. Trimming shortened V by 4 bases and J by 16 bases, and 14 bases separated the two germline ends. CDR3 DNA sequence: TGTGCCAGCAGTTCCCTGGGTCTAGAACTCCACTTT. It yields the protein CASSSLGLELHF.

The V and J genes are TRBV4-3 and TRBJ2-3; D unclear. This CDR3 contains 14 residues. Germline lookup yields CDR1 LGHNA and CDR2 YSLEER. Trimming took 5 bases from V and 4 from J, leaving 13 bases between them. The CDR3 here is CASSSELMPDTQYF. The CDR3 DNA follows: TGCGCCAGCAGCTCAGAGCTCATGCCAGATACGCAGTATTTT.

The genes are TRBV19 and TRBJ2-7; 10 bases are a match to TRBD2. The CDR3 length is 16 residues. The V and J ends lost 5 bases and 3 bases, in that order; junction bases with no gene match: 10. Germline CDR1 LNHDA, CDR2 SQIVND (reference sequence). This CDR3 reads CASSRLAGARFYEQYF. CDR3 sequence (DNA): TGTGCCAGTAGTCGGCTAGCGGGGGCCCGATTCTACGAGCAGTACTTC. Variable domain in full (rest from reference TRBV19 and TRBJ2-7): DGGITQSPKYLFRKEGQNVTLSCEQNLNHDAMYWYRQDPGQGLRLIYYSQIVNDFQKGDIAEGYSVSREKKESFPLTVTSAQKNPTAFYLCASSRLAGARFYEQYFGPGTRLTVT.

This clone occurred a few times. The CDR3 DNA is TGCGCCAGCAGCTACCAGACTGAAGCTTTCTTT. This encodes CASSYQTEAFF. This chain connects TRBV5-1 to TRBJ1-1; D remains unclear. There are 11 residues in the CDR3. The V gene lost 3 bases and the J gene lost 5 bases, with 5 bases spanning the gap. Looked up from germline, CDR1 is SGHRS and CDR2 is YFSETQ.

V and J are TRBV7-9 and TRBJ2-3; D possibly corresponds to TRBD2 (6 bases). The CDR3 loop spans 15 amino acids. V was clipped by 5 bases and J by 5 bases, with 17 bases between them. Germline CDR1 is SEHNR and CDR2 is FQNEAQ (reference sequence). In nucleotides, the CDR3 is TGTGCCAGCAGCCCAGGACGGGGGAAGAGAGATACGCAGTATTTT. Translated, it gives CASSPGRGKRDTQYF.

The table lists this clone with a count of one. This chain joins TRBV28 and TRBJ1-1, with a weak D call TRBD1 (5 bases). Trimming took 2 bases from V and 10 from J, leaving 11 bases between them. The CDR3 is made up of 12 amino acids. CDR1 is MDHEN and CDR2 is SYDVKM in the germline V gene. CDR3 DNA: TGTGCCAGCAGTTTACTTTGGGGGGGAGCTTTCTTT. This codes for CASSLLWGGAFF.